This TCR beta chain was profiled in a study of spatial heterogeneity in lung cancer. Study context: Each unique TCR and UMI combination was seen more than ten times on average in raw reads.

TCRdb redid the calling of the 5' RACE reads with MiXCR, one entry per CDR3 protein. The repertoire holds 9,500 to 12,000 distinct CDR3 sequences, over 9.5% seen once, with 30% to 35% in the top ten. The sample holds many counts of this clonotype. CDR3 size: 12 residues. Germline V gene data show CDR1 as MNHEY and CDR2 as SVGAGI. V trimming: 5 bases; J trimming: 4 bases; junction bases outside the gene matches: 2. The time point denotes: blood at routine non-recurrence follow-up after resection. The V and J genes are TRBV6-5 and TRBJ2-7; 7 positions match TRBD1. The sample here was PBMCs, taken at follow-up. The origin of this receptor is a female donor with early-stage non-small cell lung cancer. CDR3 loop: CASSRDRYEQYV. In DNA, the CDR3 is TGTGCCAGCAGTCGGGACAGATACGAGCAGTACGTC.